What follows are 26 T cell receptor beta chains derived from one specimen sequenced in a study of response to subunit inactivated influenza vaccine. Each CDR3 protein is one row after TCRdb ran MiXCR on the RT-PCR reads. The sample lists around 600,000 distinct CDR3 sequences, approximately 11% seen once, with 8% to 13% in the top ten. The same sample was also studied in work on T cells expressing NK-cell markers. In that study: TCR beta libraries carry UMIs added by 5'RACE template switching.

Sample: PBMCs from blood, taken on the day of vaccination. The receptors were gathered from a man aged 45-60 years who received an inactivated influenza vaccine.

This clonotype was counted only a few times. The chain employs TRBV14 and TRBJ2-3; 7 nucleotides agree with TRBD2. From germline, CDR1 is SGHDN and CDR2 FVKESK. Trimming cost V 4 bases and J 6 bases; bases outside gene matches: 4. CDR3 size: 13 residues. CDR3 DNA: TGTGCCAGCAGCCGCGGGAGTCTTGATACGCAGTATTTT. It is translated as CASSRGSLDTQYF.

This clonotype has just a few counts. The V call is TRBV7-8, the J call TRBJ2-1; 11 bases agree with TRBD2. Germline values: CDR1 SGHVS, CDR2 FQNEAQ. The ends lost 5 bases at V and 1 base at J; junction bases unmatched: 7. The CDR3 covers 17 residues. DNA for the CDR3: TGTGCCAGCAGCAATAATAGCGGGAGGGCTTCCTACAATGAGCAGTTCTTC. Residues: CASSNNSGRASYNEQFF.

The table lists this clonotype with a few counts. This chain links TRBV6-1 with TRBJ2-3; 8 bases match TRBD2. CDR3 length: 16 amino acids. CDR1 is MNHNS and CDR2 is SASEGT in the germline V gene. V lost 6 bases to trimming and J lost 2 bases; unmatched junction nucleotides: 10. The CDR3: CASRAGGAHITDTQYF. Here the CDR3 DNA reads TGTGCCAGCAGGGCCGGGGGGGCGCATATCACAGATACGCAGTATTTT.

This clonotype has a handful of counts. The V and J genes are TRBV14 and TRBJ2-7, with TRBD2 identical over 7 bases. The length of the CDR3 is 13 residues. V shed 2 bases and J 5 bases; nucleotides not matched to a gene: 3. The V gene's germline CDR1 is SGHDN and CDR2 FVKESK. The CDR3 is CASSQLGGNEQYF. The CDR3 coding sequence is TGTGCCAGCAGCCAACTGGGAGGGAACGAGCAGTACTTC.

This clonotype was seen a handful of times. The gene calls are TRBV5-5 and TRBJ2-3; 15 nucleotides align to TRBD2. There are 18 residues in the CDR3. Germline V lookup: CDR1 SGHKS, CDR2 YYEKEE (reference sequence). J lost 2 bases, V lost 0 bases, and 4 bases had no gene match. Here the CDR3 reads CASSLAGTSGRNTDTQYF. The CDR3 DNA is TGTGCCAGCAGCTTGGCGGGGACTAGCGGGAGGAACACAGATACGCAGTATTTT.

V gene TRBV10-3 combines with J gene TRBJ2-3, with 9 bases fitting TRBD1. The V gene end was trimmed by 6 bases and the J gene end by 6 bases; junction bases not matched to a gene: 1. The CDR3 has 12 residues. The germline V gene encodes CDR1 ENHRY and CDR2 SYGVKD. CDR3 coding DNA: TGTGCCATCAGGGGGACAGGGGATACGCAGTATTTT. As protein: CAIRGTGDTQYF.

This clonotype came up a few times. This chain uses TRBV11-3 with TRBJ2-1, with D unclear. This CDR3 contains 12 residues. Germline V CDR1 and CDR2: SGHNT, YENEEA. Trimming removed 5 bases from V and 8 bases from J, with 10 bases in between. Here the CDR3 reads CASSQSWDEQFF. CDR3 sequence (DNA): TGTGCCAGCAGCCAGAGCTGGGATGAGCAGTTCTTC.

The V and J genes are TRBV7-9 and TRBJ2-1; 8 bases are a match to TRBD1. V gave up 6 bases and J gave up 5 bases; unmatched junction bases: 9. The CDR3 runs 15 residues. Germline lookup yields CDR1 SEHNR and CDR2 FQNEAQ (reference sequence). The CDR3, as DNA: TGTGCCAGCAGATCAACAGGGGGTCTGGACAATGAGCAGTTCTTC. Translation gives CASRSTGGLDNEQFF.

There are many counts of this clonotype. This rearrangement joins TRBV5-1 to TRBJ1-1; D is unresolved. V was trimmed by 2 bases and J by 4 bases, leaving 15 bases between them. The CDR3 contains 15 residues. Germline V CDR1 and CDR2: SGHRS, YFSETQ. The CDR3 DNA follows: TGCGCCAGCAGCTTAATGGGAGGGCCTGGCACTGAAGCTTTCTTT. It is translated as CASSLMGGPGTEAFF.

In its sample, this clonotype was seen many times. The rearrangement links TRBV29-1 to TRBJ1-2; no clear D gene. Trimming shortened V by 5 bases and J by 3 bases, and 16 bases separated the two germline ends. Germline V gene sequence: CDR1 SQVTM, CDR2 ANQGSEA. CDR3 length: 14 residues. The CDR3: CSVRPNPGDYGYTF. The CDR3, as DNA: TGCAGCGTTCGACCTAACCCCGGAGACTATGGCTACACCTTC.

The chain carries TRBV5-1 and TRBJ2-3; no definite D call. The germline gives CDR1 SGHRS, CDR2 YFSETQ. Trimming cost V 1 base and J 6 bases, with 12 bases left between them. The CDR3 consists of 14 residues. Here the CDR3 reads CASSLIQTRDTQYF. In DNA form, the CDR3 reads TGCGCCAGCAGCTTGATCCAGACCCGGGATACGCAGTATTTT. Variable domain in full (rest from reference TRBV5-1 and TRBJ2-3): KAGVTQTPRYLIKTRGQQVTLSCSPISGHRSVSWYQQTPGQGLQFLFEYFSETQRNKGNFPGRFSGRQFSNSRSEMNVSTLELGDSALYLCASSLIQTRDTQYFGPGTRLTVL.

The genes are TRBV20-1 and TRBJ1-6, with 9 bases matching TRBD1. Germline CDR1 and CDR2: DFQATT and SNEGSKA (reference sequence). This CDR3 is built from 15 residues. Trimming at V came to 2 bases and at J to 10 bases, leaving 9 bases not matched to a gene. The CDR3 DNA is TGCAGTGCTAGATTAGCGGGACAGGGATTCTCACCCCTCCACTTT. Residues: CSARLAGQGFSPLHF.

The chain couples TRBV30 to TRBJ2-1; 9 bases align to TRBD2. V trimming: 5 bases; J trimming: 6 bases; junction bases outside the gene matches: 2. The germline gives CDR1 GTSNPN, CDR2 SVGIG (reference sequence). CDR3 size: 12 residues. For the CDR3, the DNA is TGTGCCTGGGGGACTAGCAGCAATGAGCAGTTCTTC. Its protein is CAWGTSSNEQFF.

This chain links TRBV5-1 with TRBJ2-1; D gene unclear. CDR1 and CDR2 from the germline V gene are SGHRS and YFSETQ. Trimming stripped 3 bases from V and 8 bases from J, with 15 bases between. The CDR3 has 14 residues. The CDR3 is CASSWRTGSDEQFF. The DNA for the CDR3 is TGCGCCAGCAGCTGGCGGACCGGGTCCGATGAGCAGTTCTTC.

A few counts support this clonotype. The chain joins TRBV28 to TRBJ2-3, with 7 bases matching TRBD2. From germline, CDR1 is MDHEN and CDR2 SYDVKM. V dropped 4 bases and J dropped 1; count of bases not matched to a gene: 8. The CDR3 is 16 amino acids. The CDR3 DNA follows: TGTGCCAGCAGTTCCGCTAGCGGCTCCGGCACAGATACGCAGTATTTT. It codes for CASSSASGSGTDTQYF. Variable domain in full (rest from reference TRBV28 and TRBJ2-3): DVKVTQSSRYLVKRTGEKVFLECVQDMDHENMFWYRQDPGLGLRLIYFSYDVKMKEKGDIPEGYSVSREKKERFSLILESASTNQTSMYLCASSSASGSGTDTQYFGPGTRLTVL.

Ten or more counts support this clonotype. V is TRBV5-1 and J is TRBJ2-3, with D hard to call. Germline lookup yields CDR1 SGHRS and CDR2 YFSETQ. The CDR3 extends over 14 amino acids. V was shortened by 1 base and J by 0 bases, with 6 bases between the two germline ends. DNA for the CDR3: TGCGCCAGCAGCTTGTCGCCAAGCACAGATACGCAGTATTTT. Translation gives CASSLSPSTDTQYF.

This clonotype has ten or more counts. This sequence joins TRBV6-6 and TRBJ1-5; 7 bases match TRBD1. CDR1 and CDR2 from the germline V gene are MNHNY and SVGAGI (reference sequence). J was trimmed by 5 bases and V by 6 bases; bases with no gene match: 4. The CDR3 length is 13 residues. In DNA form, the CDR3 reads TGTGCCAGCAGACGTGACAGGGATCAGCCCCAGCATTTT. It translates to CASRRDRDQPQHF.

The sample holds a few counts of this clonotype. The V gene is TRBV30, the J gene TRBJ1-4, with D maybe TRBD1 (6 bases). CDR1 is GTSNPN and CDR2 is SVGIG in the germline V gene (reference sequence). Trimming took off 0 bases at V and 0 bases at J, with 11 bases between the two ends. This CDR3 is 16 amino acids long. The DNA of the CDR3 is TGTGCCTGGAGTGTAAGGGGGAGTGCAACTAATGAAAAACTGTTTTTT. Translating gives CAWSVRGSATNEKLFF.

As for this clonotype: A much more abundant neighbour one base away suggests this may be a read error. The chain couples TRBV10-3 to TRBJ2-1, with TRBD2 identical over 8 bases. CDR3 length: 13 amino acids. The germline V gene has CDR1 ENHRY and CDR2 SYGVKD. The CDR3 DNA is TGTGCCAGCAGTGTTAGCGGGGACAATGAGCAGTTCTTC. Its protein product is CASSVSGDNEQFF.

This clonotype was seen more than once but under ten times. The chain links TRBV6-2 or TRBV6-3 to TRBJ2-5; no firm D call. This CDR3 region has 14 residues. V was trimmed by 3 bases and J by 1 base, leaving 9 bases between them. Germline-derived CDR1 and CDR2 are MNHEY and SVGEGT. The CDR3 spells CASSYPQGQETQYF. CDR3 coding DNA: TGTGCCAGCAGTTATCCCCAAGGCCAAGAGACCCAGTACTTC.

This clonotype was picked up a small number of times. The gene calls are TRBV7-2 and TRBJ1-6; D gene unclear. The CDR3 consists of 15 residues. Germline V gene lookup returns CDR1 SGHTA and CDR2 FQGNSA. Deletions cut 5 bases from V and 4 bases from J, with 12 bases between. The CDR3 spells CASSSRTEYNSPLHF. The CDR3 DNA follows: TGTGCCAGCAGCAGCCGGACCGAGTATAATTCACCCCTCCACTTT.

This clonotype was seen only a few times. DNA for the CDR3: TGTGCCCTCAGTTTCGGTTTTGGTGATACGCAGTATTTT. It yields the protein CALSFGFGDTQYF. V usage is TRBV6-2 or TRBV6-3 and J usage is TRBJ2-3; no clear D. The CDR3 is 13 residues long. Trimming removed 11 bases from V and 6 bases from J, with 18 bases in between. Germline CDR1 is MNHEY and CDR2 is SVGEGT.

This clonotype was seen a handful of times. The genes are TRBV5-5 and TRBJ2-2; D call uncertain. Trimming took off 4 bases at V and 0 bases at J, with 10 bases between the two ends. The germline CDR1 and CDR2 sequences are SGHKS and YYEKEE (reference sequence). The CDR3 is 15 amino acids. Written as DNA, the CDR3 is TGTGCCAGCAGCCGGACGGTCGCGAACACCGGGGAGCTGTTTTTT. Encoded protein: CASSRTVANTGELFF.

The table lists this clonotype with a few counts. This rearrangement joins TRBV7-2 to TRBJ2-5; D unclear. V dropped 0 bases and J dropped 3 bases, with 5 bases sitting between them. CDR1 is SGHTA, CDR2 FQGNSA, per germline. The CDR3 runs to 13 residues. This chain's CDR3 is CASSLAIKETQYF. In nucleotides, the CDR3 is TGTGCCAGCAGCTTAGCGATTAAAGAGACCCAGTACTTC. Using reference TRBV7-2 and TRBJ2-5 for the parts outside the CDR3, the full variable domain is GAGVSQSPSNKVTEKGKDVELRCDPISGHTALYWYRQSLGQGLEFLIYFQGNSAPDKSGLPSDRFSAERTGGSVSTLTIQRTQQEDSAVYLCASSLAIKETQYFGPGTRLLVL.

This clonotype was counted only a few times. The V and J genes are TRBV12-3 or TRBV12-4 and TRBJ1-4; D may be TRBD1 (5 bases). The CDR3 length is 15 residues. Deletions cut 3 bases from V and 0 bases from J, with 8 bases between. The CDR3 bases are TGTGCCAGCAGTTTGGGACGGACAACTAATGAAAAACTGTTTTTT. It codes for CASSLGRTTNEKLFF.

This clonotype was observed a few times. The chain couples TRBV7-8 to TRBJ2-3; D may correspond to TRBD1 or TRBD2 (6 bases each). Germline V gene sequence: CDR1 SGHVS, CDR2 FQNEAQ. The CDR3 sequence is 16 residues long. Trimming pared 5 bases from V and 2 bases from J, leaving 17 bases between. The CDR3 region has the DNA TGTGCCAGCAGCACTATGGGGGGCCGTAACACAGATACGCAGTATTTT. Protein product: CASSTMGGRNTDTQYF.